The TCR beta chain described here comes from a study of cytomegalovirus exposure and HLA in healthy donors. Broader study findings: Most TCR sequences were seen very rarely across donors, but some public TCRs occurred in many.

A remark on this clone: Its antigen remains unknown.

Primers: 60 Vbeta forward and 13 Jbeta reverse. Clones were read by immunoSEQ multiplex PCR, and TCRdb kept only the in-frame ones, dropping some. The sample lists some 130,000 clones, roughly four fifths seen once, with around 11% in the top ten. This clonotype was obtained from a male donor in good health and CMV-seropositive. Sample: PBMCs.

The CDR3 DNA is TGTGCCAGCAGTTTATCCGGTGCCTTTGGAAACACCATATATTTT. Its protein product is CASSLSGAFGNTIYF. The gene calls are TRBV27 and TRBJ1-3; the D is unclear. Looked up from germline, CDR1 is MNHEY and CDR2 is SMNVEV (reference sequence). V gave up 0 bases and J gave up 3 bases, with 9 bases separating them. CDR3 length: 15 residues.